The source of this T cell receptor beta chain is a study of human T cells and chemical hapten exposure (dated by TCRdb to the early 2020s). Study-wide context: For sensitization, 2% DPC in acetone was applied to an approximately 2 cm by approximately 2 cm area of upper inner arm skin. The mostly female patient cohort included alopecia areata with under or over 50% scalp involvement, alopecia totalis and alopecia universalis. This study followed changes in the peripheral blood TCR repertoire in vivo during primary and secondary sensitization of alopecia patients to the hapten diphenylcyclopropenone (DPC). Blood samples were taken from patients before sensitization (week 0) and at 2, 6 and about 24 weeks after DPC sensitization. Throughout the roughly 25-week study period, patients were also given weekly therapeutic DPC doses on the scalp. Blood for TCR sequencing was provided by twenty-nine alopecia patients at one to four time points (pre-sensitization, 2, 6 and 24 weeks). Patch tests used Finn chambers with 0.01% DPC on the upper back, scored after 6 days by International Contact Dermatitis Research Group standards. Libraries were pooled for sequencing, and variation in per-sample TCR yields was attributed mainly to small differences in library volumes within the pool.

The library was prepared using RACE. Sequenced using a NextSeq 500. Library preparation attached unique molecular identifiers to individual cDNA molecules for quantitative, reproducible TCR counting. Each blood RNA sample was used to sequence both TCR alpha and TCR beta chains. Turning to the authors' computational methods: A median of about 87,000 TCRs per sample was observed, with a range of 23,224 to 690,600. The Decombinator software suite was used to annotate the V, J and CDR3 of the TCR reads. Every sample was subsampled to the same number of TCRs (28,000) for the PS versus PT1 abundance plots. Expanded TCRs were defined as absent before sensitization and observed at least eight times at the 2-week time point. In-frame beta chains were kept once TCRdb had trimmed the public reads at Q25 with fastp and called clones with MiXCR. Records with the same CDR3 protein are collapsed into one entry carrying the most frequent genes and DNA. The V and J calls follow TCRdb's processing rather than the paper's. This sample is represented by 250,000 to 300,000 distinct CDR3 sequences; roughly 7.7% of them were singletons. The ten largest clonotypes hold 1.2% of the sample.

Points on this clonotype: The target of this receptor is not known. Base quality data are lacking; no much larger clone is found one base away.

Interpreted using the paper, the time point label stands for: pre-sensitization, week 0. The intended sense of this specimen's treatment or condition label: therapeutic diphenylcyclopropenone sensitization with weekly scalp DPC. At each patch-test visit, blood was drawn before the patch test was applied. Eligible patients were aged 18 to 70, diagnosed with alopecia, deemed suitable for DPC therapy, and excluded if pregnant. Total RNA was isolated from unfractionated whole blood collected in Tempus Blood RNA tubes. Broad study findings and their caveats: No change with DPC sensitization was found in the number of TCRs above 1 in 1000 frequency, and no evidence of global repertoire structure alterations was found. Significantly more large CDR3 similarity clusters were formed by expanded TCRs than by pre-sensitization or healthy control sets, consistent with antigen-driven responses. Patch test score correlated positively with the number of PT1 expanded TCRs, reaching significance at thresholds 8, 16 and 32 but not at 4. Alopecia, a presumed autoimmune disease, was present in all patients, so the immune response of the patients might differ from that of healthy individuals. Repeated subsampling changed both the strength of the expansion versus patch-test correlation and the threshold at which that correlation became significant.

The sequencing used whole blood, collected in connection with sensitization to the hapten diphenylcyclopropenone (DPC). The TCR sequence derives from a man aged 18 to 29 with alopecia areata. Some clones in this sample may be carry-over from other donors' samples.

The CDR3 region has the sequence CSASGGAFNEQFF. Here is the DNA: TGCAGTGCTAGCGGGGGGGCCTTCAATGAGCAGTTCTTC. The rearranged segments are TRBV20-1 and TRBJ2-1; 8 central nucleotides agree with TRBD2. Germline trimming: 3 bases from V, 6 bases from J; junction bases outside gene matches: 4. The CDR3 sequence holds 13 residues, the cysteine and phenylalanine included. This entry keeps only the CDR3 DNA: 39 bases, framed from base 1. The germline V gene (reference sequence) sets CDR1 to DFQATT and CDR2 to SNEGSKA.